The 18 T cell receptor beta chains listed next were all sequenced from one sample in a study of blood T cell repertoires in COVID-19. Sequencing was performed with immunoSEQ multiplex PCR; in TCRdb, only in-frame clones are kept and a portion is missing. The table has around 250,000 clones, roughly 85% seen once. What was sequenced was peripheral blood. These receptor sequences come from a man in his thirties or forties who had recovered from COVID-19.

The rearrangement uses TRBV3-1 (or the pseudogene TRBV3-2) and TRBJ1-2; 8 bases are shared with TRBD1. Germline V gene sequence: CDR1 LGHDT, CDR2 YNNKEL (reference sequence). With V trimmed by 4 bases and J by 7 bases, 14 bases remained unmatched. There are 16 residues in the CDR3. The CDR3, as DNA: TGTGCCAGCAGCCGTTGGGGGGGACAGGAAGCAACTGGCTACACCTTC. This gives the protein CASSRWGGQEATGYTF.

The chain combines TRBV19 with TRBJ1-3, with 8 bases matching TRBD1. The CDR3 covers 15 residues. V lost 10 bases and J lost 1; bases outside the gene matches: 9. Germline assignment: CDR1 LNHDA and CDR2 SQIVND (reference sequence). In DNA form, the CDR3 reads TGTGCCACCGGCCCGACAGGGGCGTCTGGAAACACCATATATTTT. It is translated as CATGPTGASGNTIYF.

This rearrangement joins TRBV10-3 to TRBJ2-7; a weak D match, TRBD1 (6 bases). Germline V CDR1 and CDR2: ENHRY, SYGVKD. The CDR3 is 15 residues long. V was cut by 2 bases and J by 0 bases, with 11 bases left in between. CDR3 nucleotide sequence: TGTGCCATCAGTGAGGGAACAGGGACCTCCTACGAGCAGTACTTC. This encodes CAISEGTGTSYEQYF.

The rearrangement joins TRBV10-3 to TRBJ2-7, with a possible D match to TRBD2 (7 bases). The CDR3 covers 16 residues. Deletions cut 0 bases from V and 9 bases from J, with 21 bases between. Germline CDR1 reads ENHRY; CDR2 reads SYGVKD. This chain's CDR3 is CAISESGRGLFTVQYF. DNA of the CDR3: TGTGCCATCAGTGAGTCCGGGCGGGGGCTCTTTACGGTGCAGTACTTC.

The V gene is TRBV4-1, the J gene TRBJ2-3, with 13 bases lining up with TRBD2. Trimming removed 5 bases from V and 3 bases from J; junction bases left unmatched: 5. The germline V gene has CDR1 MGHRA and CDR2 YSYEKL. This CDR3 spans 16 amino acids. CDR3 amino acids: CASSWTSGGKTDTQYF. In nucleotides, the CDR3 is TGCGCCAGCAGCTGGACTAGCGGGGGCAAAACAGATACGCAGTATTTT.

This chain connects TRBV19 to TRBJ2-6; TRBD1 aligns across 7 bases. This CDR3 region has 16 residues. Germline loops: CDR1 LNHDA, CDR2 SQIVND (reference sequence). After removal of 7 bases from V and 4 bases from J, the junction contained 10 bases not matched to a gene. Here the CDR3 reads CASTPARGRGANVLTF. The CDR3 DNA sequence: TGTGCCAGTACCCCGGCGAGGGGGCGCGGGGCCAACGTCCTGACTTTC.

The rearrangement uses TRBV19 and TRBJ1-6; 8 bases are a match to TRBD1. Germline CDR1 is LNHDA and CDR2 is SQIVND (reference sequence). V lost 2 bases and J lost 9; bases outside the gene matches: 6. CDR3 length: 15 amino acids. CDR3 coding DNA: TGTGCCAGTAGTATACTCGACAGGGGTGGTTCACCCCTCCACTTT. Translated: CASSILDRGGSPLHF.

The rearrangement uses TRBV5-6 and TRBJ2-7; 9 bases match TRBD1. The CDR3 runs to 15 residues. V lost 3 bases, J lost 0 bases, and 4 bases stayed unmatched. Germline values: CDR1 SGHDT, CDR2 YYEEEE. This CDR3 reads CASSWGQGTSYEQYF. The CDR3 region has the DNA TGTGCCAGCAGCTGGGGACAGGGTACCTCCTACGAGCAGTACTTC.

V gene TRBV27 combines with J gene TRBJ1-1; TRBD1 matches at 7 bases. The CDR3 consists of 15 residues. Losses at the gene ends were 3 bases for V and 0 bases for J; bases not matched to a gene: 4. Germline V gives CDR1 MNHEY, CDR2 SMNVEV (reference sequence). The CDR3 bases are TGTGCCAGCAGTTTTCAGGGGGTACTGAACACTGAAGCTTTCTTT. Its translation: CASSFQGVLNTEAFF.

The CDR3 here is CAISERGNSYEQYF. CDR3 DNA: TGTGCCATCAGTGAGCGAGGCAACTCCTACGAGCAGTACTTC. The genes are TRBV10-3 and TRBJ2-7; D unclear. The CDR3 is 14 residues long. Germline V gene data show CDR1 as ENHRY and CDR2 as SYGVKD. The ends were cut back, 2 bases at V and 0 bases at J, with 8 bases in the middle.

The rearrangement uses TRBV2 and TRBJ2-3; TRBD1 matches at 9 bases. CDR1 and CDR2 (germline): SNHLY, FYNNEI. This CDR3 contains 22 residues. With 8 bases clipped from V and 3 bases from J, the junction kept 30 bases outside the gene matches. The CDR3 DNA is TGTGCCAGCCGAGACCCTTTAAACCGTCCCGGGACAGGGAGGAGCGGGACAGATACGCAGTATTTT. Protein sequence: CASRDPLNRPGTGRSGTDTQYF.

The J gene is TRBJ2-7, the V gene TRBV3-1 (or the pseudogene TRBV3-2), with D possibly being TRBD1 (7 bases). V lost 0 bases and J 4 bases, leaving 16 bases between the germline ends. CDR3 length: 16 residues. The germline V gene encodes CDR1 LGHDT and CDR2 YNNKEL (reference sequence). This chain's CDR3 is CASSQDPWQGGYEQYF. CDR3 in DNA: TGTGCCAGCAGCCAAGATCCATGGCAGGGGGGATACGAGCAGTACTTC.

This clone was detected only once. The V and J genes are TRBV6-2 or TRBV6-3 and TRBJ2-3; 11 nucleotides line up with TRBD1. J was trimmed by 6 bases and V by 1 base; bases with no gene match: 3. Germline CDR1 and CDR2: MNHEY and SVGEGT. The CDR3 has 15 amino acids. The CDR3 is CASSYWTGGMDTQYF. The CDR3 DNA reads TGTGCCAGCAGTTACTGGACAGGGGGCATGGATACGCAGTATTTT.

The chain recombines TRBV9 with TRBJ2-1, with 7 bases fitting TRBD1. Germline V gene sequence: CDR1 SGDLS, CDR2 YYNGEE. CDR3 length equals 12 residues. After removal of 2 bases from V and 7 bases from J, the junction contained 0 bases not matched to a gene. DNA of the CDR3: TGTGCCAGCAGCGTGACAGGGAATGAGCAGTTCTTC. Amino acids: CASSVTGNEQFF.

J is TRBJ1-2 and V is TRBV27; weak D call: TRBD1 (6 bases). Germline V gives CDR1 MNHEY, CDR2 SMNVEV (reference sequence). The CDR3 contains 14 residues. The V and J ends lost 4 bases and 8 bases respectively, with 17 bases between them. CDR3 in amino acids: CASSSIGGNSGYTF. The CDR3 coding sequence is TGTGCCAGCAGTTCCATAGGGGGTAATAGCGGCTACACCTTC.

The sample holds one count of this clone. The genes are TRBV18 and TRBJ2-7; a possible D gene is TRBD1 (5 bases). The CDR3 is 15 amino acids. Germline V gives CDR1 KGHSH, CDR2 LQKENI. Trimming took off 6 bases at V and 3 bases at J, with 18 bases between the two ends. CDR3 protein: CASSEPRVSFYEQYF. Here the CDR3 DNA reads TGTGCCAGCTCGGAGCCCAGGGTAAGTTTCTACGAGCAGTACTTC.

The gene calls are TRBV10-1 and TRBJ2-1; TRBD1 aligns across 9 bases. The J segment lost 7 bases and the V segment lost 5 bases, leaving 9 bases of the junction unmatched. The CDR3 has 15 amino acids. Germline CDR1 reads WNHNN; CDR2 reads SYGVQD (reference sequence). The CDR3 nucleotides read TGCGCCAGCAGTCCCGGACAGGGGATCAGGAATGAGCAGTTCTTC. Translated: CASSPGQGIRNEQFF.

CDR3 bases: TGTGCCAGCAGTGATGCGGGGGGGCCCAATGAGCAGTTCTTC. Its translation is CASSDAGGPNEQFF. V gene TRBV3-1 (or the pseudogene TRBV3-2) combines with J gene TRBJ2-1; 9 bases fit TRBD2. J lost 6 bases, V lost 6 bases, and 6 bases had no gene match. The CDR3 sequence is 14 residues long. Germline lookup yields CDR1 LGHDT and CDR2 YNNKEL (reference sequence).